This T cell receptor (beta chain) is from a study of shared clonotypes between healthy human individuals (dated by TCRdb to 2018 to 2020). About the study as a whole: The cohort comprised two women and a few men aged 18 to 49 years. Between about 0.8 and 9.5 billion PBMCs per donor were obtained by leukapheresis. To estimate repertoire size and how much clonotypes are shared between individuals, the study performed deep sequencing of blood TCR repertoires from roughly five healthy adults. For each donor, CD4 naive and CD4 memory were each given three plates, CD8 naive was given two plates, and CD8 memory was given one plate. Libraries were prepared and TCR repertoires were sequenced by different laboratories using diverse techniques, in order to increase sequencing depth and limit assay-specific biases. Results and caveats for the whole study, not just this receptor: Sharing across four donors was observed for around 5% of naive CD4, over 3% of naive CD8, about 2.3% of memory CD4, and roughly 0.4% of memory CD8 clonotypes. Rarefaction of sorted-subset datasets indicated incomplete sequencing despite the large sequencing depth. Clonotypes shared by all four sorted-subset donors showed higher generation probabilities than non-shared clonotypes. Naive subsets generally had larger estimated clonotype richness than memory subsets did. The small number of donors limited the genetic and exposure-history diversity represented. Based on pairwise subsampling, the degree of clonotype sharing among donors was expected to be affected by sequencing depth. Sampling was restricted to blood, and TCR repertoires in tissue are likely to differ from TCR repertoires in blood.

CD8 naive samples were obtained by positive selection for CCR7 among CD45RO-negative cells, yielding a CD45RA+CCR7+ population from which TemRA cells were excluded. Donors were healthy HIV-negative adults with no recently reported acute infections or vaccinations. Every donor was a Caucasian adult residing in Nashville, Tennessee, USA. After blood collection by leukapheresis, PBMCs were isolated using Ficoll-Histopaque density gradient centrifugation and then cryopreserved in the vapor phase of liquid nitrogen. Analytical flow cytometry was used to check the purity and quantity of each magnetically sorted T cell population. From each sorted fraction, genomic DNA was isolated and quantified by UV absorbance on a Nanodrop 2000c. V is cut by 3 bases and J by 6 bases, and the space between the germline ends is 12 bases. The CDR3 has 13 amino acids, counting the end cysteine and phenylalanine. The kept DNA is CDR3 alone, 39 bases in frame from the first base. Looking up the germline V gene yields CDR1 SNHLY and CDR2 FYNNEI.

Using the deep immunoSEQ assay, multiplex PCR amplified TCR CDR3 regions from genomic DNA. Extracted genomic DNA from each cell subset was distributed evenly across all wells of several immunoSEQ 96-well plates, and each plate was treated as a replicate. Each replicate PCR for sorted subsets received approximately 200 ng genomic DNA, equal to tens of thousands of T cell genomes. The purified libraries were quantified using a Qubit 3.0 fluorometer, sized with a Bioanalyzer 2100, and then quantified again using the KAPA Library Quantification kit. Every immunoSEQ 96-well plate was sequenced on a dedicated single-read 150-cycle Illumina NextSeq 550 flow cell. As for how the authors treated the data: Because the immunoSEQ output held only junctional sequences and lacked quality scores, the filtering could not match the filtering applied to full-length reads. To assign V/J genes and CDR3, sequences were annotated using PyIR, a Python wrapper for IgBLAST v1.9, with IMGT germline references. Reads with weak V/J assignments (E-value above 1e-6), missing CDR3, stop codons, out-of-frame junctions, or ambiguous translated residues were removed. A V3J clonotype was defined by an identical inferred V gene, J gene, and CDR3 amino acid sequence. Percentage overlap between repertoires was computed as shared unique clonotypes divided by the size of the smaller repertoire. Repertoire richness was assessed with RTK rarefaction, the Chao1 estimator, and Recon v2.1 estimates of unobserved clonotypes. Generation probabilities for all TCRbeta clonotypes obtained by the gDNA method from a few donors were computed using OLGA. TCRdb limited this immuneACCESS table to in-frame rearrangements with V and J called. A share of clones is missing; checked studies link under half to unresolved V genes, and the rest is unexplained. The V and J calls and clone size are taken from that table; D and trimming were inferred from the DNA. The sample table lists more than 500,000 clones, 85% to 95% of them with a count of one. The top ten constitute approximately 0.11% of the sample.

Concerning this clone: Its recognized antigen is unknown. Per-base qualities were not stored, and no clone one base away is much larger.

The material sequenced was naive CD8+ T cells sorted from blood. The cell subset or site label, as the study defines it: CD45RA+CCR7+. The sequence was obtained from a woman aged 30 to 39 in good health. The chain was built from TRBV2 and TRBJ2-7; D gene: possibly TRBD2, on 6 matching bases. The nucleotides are TGTGCCAGCAGTGAGGGGGGACTCCTCGAGCAGTACTTC. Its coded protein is CASSEGGLLEQYF. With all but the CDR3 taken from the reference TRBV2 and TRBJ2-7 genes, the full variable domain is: EPEVTQTPSHQVTQMGQEVILRCVPISNHLYFYWYRQILGQKVEFLVSFYNNEISEKSEIFDDQFSVERPDGSNFTLKIRSTKLEDSAMYFCASSEGGLLEQYFGPGTRLTVT.